The entry below gives a single TCR beta chain sequence along with its context. V was clipped by 1 base and J by 0 bases, with 15 bases between them. CDR3 size: 18 residues. Germline V gene data show CDR1 as KGHSH and CDR2 as LQKENI. Repertoires were generated with immunoSEQ multiplex PCR, while TCRdb's copy carries only in-frame clones and drops some. Here the sample spans some 150,000 clones, roughly 86% being singletons. This entry is derived from a study of T cell responses to AZD1222 COVID-19 vaccine. The TCR was taken from an adult who received the AZD1222 COVID-19 vaccine. The chain is built from TRBV18 and TRBJ2-2; D is tentatively TRBD1 or TRBD2 (6 bases each). Sequencing was performed on peripheral blood, taken 28 days after the second AZD1222 dose. CDR3 amino acids: CASSPRRGAIANTGELFF. The CDR3 DNA reads as TGTGCCAGCTCACCACGTAGGGGGGCAATAGCGAACACCGGGGAGCTGTTTTTT.